Given below is one T cell receptor (beta chain) in context. The record originates from a study of blood T cell repertoires in COVID-19. About the research overall: Samples representing acute and convalescent COVID-19 were sourced from the United States, Italy and Spain. In each case, the material was cDNA or gDNA derived from T cells, B-cell-depleted T cells, or PBMCs.

Under the authors' procedure: Nucleated cell counts were estimated from reference gene primer amplification. TCRdb's table, derived via immunoSEQ multiplex PCR, lists solely in-frame clones and lacks some. V, J and clone size reflect that table, while D and trimming were determined from the DNA. The top ten clones hold 5.5% of a sample with roughly 200,000 clones, 80% of them seen once. The receptor was isolated from a woman aged 70-85 years with acute or convalescent COVID-19. Sequenced material: peripheral blood.

The CDR3 nucleotides read TGTGCCAGCAGGGCACTAGCGGGAGGCCTTAATGAGCAGTTCTTC. Encoded protein: CASRALAGGLNEQFF. The chain joins TRBV27 to TRBJ2-1; 12 bases line up with TRBD2. Germline trimming cut 6 bases from V and 7 bases from J; bases unmatched to any gene: 7. Germline lookup yields CDR1 MNHEY and CDR2 SMNVEV (reference sequence). The CDR3 is made up of 15 amino acids.